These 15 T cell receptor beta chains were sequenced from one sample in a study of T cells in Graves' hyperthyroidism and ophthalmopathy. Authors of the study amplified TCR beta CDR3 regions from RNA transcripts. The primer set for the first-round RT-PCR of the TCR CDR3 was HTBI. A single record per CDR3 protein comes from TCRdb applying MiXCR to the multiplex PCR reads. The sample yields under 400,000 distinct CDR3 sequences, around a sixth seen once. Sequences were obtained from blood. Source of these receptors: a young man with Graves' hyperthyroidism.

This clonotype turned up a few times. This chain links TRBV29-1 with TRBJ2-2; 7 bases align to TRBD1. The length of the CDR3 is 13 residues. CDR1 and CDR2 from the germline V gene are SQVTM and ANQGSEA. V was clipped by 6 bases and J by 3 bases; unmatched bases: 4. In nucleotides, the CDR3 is TGCAGCGTGCAGGGGGTGCACACCGGGGAGCTGTTTTTT. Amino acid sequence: CSVQGVHTGELFF.

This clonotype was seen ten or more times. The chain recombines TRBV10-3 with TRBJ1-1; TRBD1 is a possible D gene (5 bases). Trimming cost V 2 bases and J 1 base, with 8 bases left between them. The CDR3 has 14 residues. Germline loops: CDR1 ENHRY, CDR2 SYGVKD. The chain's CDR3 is CAISEPQGNTEAFF. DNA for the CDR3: TGTGCCATCAGTGAGCCTCAGGGGAACACTGAAGCTTTCTTT.

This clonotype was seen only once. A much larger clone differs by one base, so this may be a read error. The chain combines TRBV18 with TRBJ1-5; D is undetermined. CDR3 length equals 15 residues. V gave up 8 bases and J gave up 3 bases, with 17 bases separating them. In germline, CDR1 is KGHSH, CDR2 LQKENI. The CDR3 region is CASGQVGGSNQPQHF. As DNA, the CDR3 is TGTGCCAGCGGCCAAGTGGGAGGGTCCAATCAGCCCCAGCATTTT.

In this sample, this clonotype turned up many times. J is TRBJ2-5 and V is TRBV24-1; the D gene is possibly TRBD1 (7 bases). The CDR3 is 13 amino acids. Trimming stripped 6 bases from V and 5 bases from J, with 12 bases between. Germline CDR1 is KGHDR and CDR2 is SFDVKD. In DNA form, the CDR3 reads TGTGCCACCAGTAAACAGGGGAGGGAGACCCAGTACTTC. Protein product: CATSKQGRETQYF.

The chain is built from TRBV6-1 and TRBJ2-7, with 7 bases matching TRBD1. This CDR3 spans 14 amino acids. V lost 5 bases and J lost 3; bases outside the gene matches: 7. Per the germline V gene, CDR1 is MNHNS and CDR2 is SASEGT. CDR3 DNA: TGTGCCAGCAGTCCGGACAGGAGTAACTACGAGCAGTACTTC. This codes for CASSPDRSNYEQYF.

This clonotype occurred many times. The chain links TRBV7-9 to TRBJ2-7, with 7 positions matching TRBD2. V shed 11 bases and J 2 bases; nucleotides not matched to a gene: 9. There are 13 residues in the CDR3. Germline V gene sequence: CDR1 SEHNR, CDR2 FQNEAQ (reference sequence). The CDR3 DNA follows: TGTGCCGGGGGGGGGGGACCCACCTACGAGCAGTACTTC. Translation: CAGGGGPTYEQYF. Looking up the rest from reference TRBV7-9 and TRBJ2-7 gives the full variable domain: DTGVSQNPRHKITKRGQNVTFRCDPISEHNRLYWYRQTLGQGPEFLTYFQNEAQLEKSRLLSDRFSAERPKGSFSTLEIQRTEQGDSAMYLCAGGGGPTYEQYFGPGTRLTVT.

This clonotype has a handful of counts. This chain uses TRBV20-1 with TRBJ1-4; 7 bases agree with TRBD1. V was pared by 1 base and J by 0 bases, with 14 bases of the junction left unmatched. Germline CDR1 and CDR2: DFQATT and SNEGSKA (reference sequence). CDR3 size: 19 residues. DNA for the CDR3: TGCAGTGCTAGAGCCACGACGGGACAGAGAAGTGCAACTAATGAAAAACTGTTTTTT. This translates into CSARATTGQRSATNEKLFF.

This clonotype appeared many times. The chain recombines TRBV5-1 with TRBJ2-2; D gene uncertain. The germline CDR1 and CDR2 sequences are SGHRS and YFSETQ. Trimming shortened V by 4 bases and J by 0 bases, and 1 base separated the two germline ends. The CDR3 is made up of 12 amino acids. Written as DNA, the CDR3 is TGCGCCAGCAGCGCGAACACCGGGGAGCTGTTTTTT. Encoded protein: CASSANTGELFF.

The CDR3 nucleotides read TGCGCCAGCAGCACCTCGGGACTCCCGAACACCGGGGAGCTGTTTTTT. Its translation is CASSTSGLPNTGELFF. The chain uses TRBV10-2 and TRBJ2-2, with D possibly matching TRBD2 (6 bases). Germline V gene data show CDR1 as WSHSY and CDR2 as SAAADI. Trimming took off 6 bases at V and 0 bases at J, with 14 bases between the two ends. The CDR3 runs to 16 residues.

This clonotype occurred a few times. The CDR3 region is CASASPREFPTDTQYF. The CDR3 nucleotides are TGTGCCAGCGCATCCCCGCGGGAGTTTCCCACAGATACGCAGTATTTT. The chain carries TRBV6-2 or TRBV6-3 and TRBJ2-3, with 7 bases matching TRBD2. V was pared by 8 bases and J by 2 bases, with 13 bases of the junction left unmatched. This CDR3 has 16 amino acids. The germline V gene has CDR1 MNHEY and CDR2 SVGEGT.

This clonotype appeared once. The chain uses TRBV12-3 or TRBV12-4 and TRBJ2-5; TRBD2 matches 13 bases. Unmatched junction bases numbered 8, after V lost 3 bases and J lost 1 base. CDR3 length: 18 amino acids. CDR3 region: CASSFGTSGINPQETQYF. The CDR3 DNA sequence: TGTGCCAGCAGTTTTGGGACTAGCGGGATTAACCCCCAAGAGACCCAGTACTTC.

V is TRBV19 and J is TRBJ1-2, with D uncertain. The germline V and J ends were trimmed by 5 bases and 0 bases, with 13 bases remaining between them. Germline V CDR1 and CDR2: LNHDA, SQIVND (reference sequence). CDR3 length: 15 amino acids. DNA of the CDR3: TGTGCCAGTAGTGTGACCTCTAAATCTAACTATGGCTACACCTTC. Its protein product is CASSVTSKSNYGYTF.

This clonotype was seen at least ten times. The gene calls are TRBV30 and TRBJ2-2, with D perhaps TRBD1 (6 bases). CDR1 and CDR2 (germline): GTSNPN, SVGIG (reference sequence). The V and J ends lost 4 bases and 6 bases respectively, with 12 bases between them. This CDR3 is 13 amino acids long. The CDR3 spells CAWTHGQPGELFF. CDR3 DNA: TGTGCCTGGACCCATGGACAGCCCGGGGAGCTGTTTTTT.

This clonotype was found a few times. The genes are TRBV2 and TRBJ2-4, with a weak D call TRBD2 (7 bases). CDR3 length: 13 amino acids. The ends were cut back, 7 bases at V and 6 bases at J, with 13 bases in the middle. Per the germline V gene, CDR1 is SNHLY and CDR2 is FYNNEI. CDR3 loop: CASMGRGLNIQYF. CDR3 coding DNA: TGTGCCAGCATGGGGAGGGGGTTAAACATTCAGTACTTC.

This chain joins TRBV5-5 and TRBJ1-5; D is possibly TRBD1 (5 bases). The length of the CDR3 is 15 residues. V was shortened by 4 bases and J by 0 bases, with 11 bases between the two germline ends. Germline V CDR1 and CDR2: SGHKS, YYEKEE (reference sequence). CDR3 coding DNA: TGTGCCAGCAGCCGGACACCTGATAGCAATCAGCCCCAGCATTTT. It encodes CASSRTPDSNQPQHF.